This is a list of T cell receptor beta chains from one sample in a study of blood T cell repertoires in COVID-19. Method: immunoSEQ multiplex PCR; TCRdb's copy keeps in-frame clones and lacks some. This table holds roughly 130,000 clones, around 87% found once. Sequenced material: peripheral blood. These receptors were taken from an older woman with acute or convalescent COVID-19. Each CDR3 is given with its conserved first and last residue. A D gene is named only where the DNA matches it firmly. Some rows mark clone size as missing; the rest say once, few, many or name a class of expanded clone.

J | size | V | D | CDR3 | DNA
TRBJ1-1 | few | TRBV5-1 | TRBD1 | CASSSVQGLNTEAFF | TGCGCCAGCAGCAGCGTACAGGGGTTGAACACTGAAGCTTTCTTT
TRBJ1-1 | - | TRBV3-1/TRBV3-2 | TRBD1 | CASSQAGQGNTEAFF | TGTGCCAGCAGCCAAGCCGGACAGGGGAACACTGAAGCTTTCTTT
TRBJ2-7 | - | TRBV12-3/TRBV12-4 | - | CASSTGIPYEQYF | TGTGCCAGCAGCACAGGGATTCCCTACGAGCAGTACTTC
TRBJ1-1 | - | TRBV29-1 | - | CSVEGAEAFF | TGCAGCGTTGAGGGAGCAGAAGCTTTCTTT
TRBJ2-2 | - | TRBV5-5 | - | CASSLAGTRNTGELFF | TGTGCCAGCAGCTTGGCCGGGACAAGGAACACCGGGGAGCTGTTTTTT
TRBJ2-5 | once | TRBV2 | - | CASRDPGTIFPETQYF | TGTGCCAGCAGAGACCCCGGGACAATTTTTCCCGAGACCCAGTACTTC
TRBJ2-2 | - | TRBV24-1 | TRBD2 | CATSDPKRDRDTGELFF | TGTGCCACCAGTGATCCTAAGCGGGACCGAGACACCGGGGAGCTGTTTTTT
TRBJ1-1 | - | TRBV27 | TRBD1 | CASRRGTGLSTEAFF | TGTGCCAGCAGACGGGGGACAGGGCTTAGCACTGAAGCTTTCTTT
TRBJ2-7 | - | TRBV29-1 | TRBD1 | CSVTGTGVYEQYF | TGCAGCGTTACCGGGACAGGGGTCTACGAGCAGTACTTC
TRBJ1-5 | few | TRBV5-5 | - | CASSFEFSNQPQHF | TGTGCCAGCAGCTTTGAGTTTAGCAATCAGCCCCAGCATTTT
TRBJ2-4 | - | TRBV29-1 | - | CSVEGRGNIQYF | TGCAGCGTTGAGGGCAGGGGAAACATTCAGTACTTC
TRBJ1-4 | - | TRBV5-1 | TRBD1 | CASSPDRTDEKLFF | TGCGCCAGCAGTCCGGACAGGACAGATGAAAAACTGTTTTTT
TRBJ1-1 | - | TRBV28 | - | CASSNPRVAFF | TGTGCCAGCAGTAACCCCAGGGTAGCTTTCTTT
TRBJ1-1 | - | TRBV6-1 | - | CASSEEGRWAFF | TGTGCCAGCAGTGAAGAGGGGCGCTGGGCTTTCTTT
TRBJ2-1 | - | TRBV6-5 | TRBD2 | CASRLRTSVNEQFF | TGTGCCAGCAGACTCCGCACTAGCGTGAATGAGCAGTTCTTC
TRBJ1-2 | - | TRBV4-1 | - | CASSSEALRLYGYTF | TGCGCCAGCAGCTCGGAGGCCCTCCGGCTCTATGGCTACACCTTC
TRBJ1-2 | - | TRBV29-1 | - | CSVDQIIYGYTF | TGCAGCGTTGACCAGATAATCTATGGCTACACCTTC
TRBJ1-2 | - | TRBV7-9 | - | CASSPPQGTGGYTF | TGTGCCAGCAGCCCCCCCCAGGGAACGGGCGGCTACACCTTC
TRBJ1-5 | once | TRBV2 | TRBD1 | CASGRTGGSNQPQHF | TGTGCCAGCGGGAGAACAGGGGGGAGCAATCAGCCCCAGCATTTT
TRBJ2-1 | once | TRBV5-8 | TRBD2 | CASSLIAGGYNEQFF | TGTGCCAGCAGCTTGATAGCGGGAGGGTACAATGAGCAGTTCTTC
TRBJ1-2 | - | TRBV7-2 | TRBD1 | CASSQTGQGANVHGYTF | TGTGCCAGCAGCCAGACGGGACAGGGGGCTAACGTCCATGGCTACACCTTC
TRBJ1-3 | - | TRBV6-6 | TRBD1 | CASSSGQGNGNTIYF | TGTGCCAGCAGTTCTGGACAGGGAAATGGAAACACCATATATTTT
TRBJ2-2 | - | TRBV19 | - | CASSIDPGTLNTGELFF | TGTGCCAGTAGTATAGATCCAGGGACTTTGAACACCGGGGAGCTGTTTTTT
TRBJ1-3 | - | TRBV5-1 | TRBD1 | CASSLESGGSGNTIYF | TGCGCCAGCAGCTTGGAATCAGGGGGCTCGGGAAACACCATATATTTT
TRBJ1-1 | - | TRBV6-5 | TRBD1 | CASRDRGNTEAFF | TGTGCCAGCAGAGACAGGGGGAACACTGAAGCTTTCTTT
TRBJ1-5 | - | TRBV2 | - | CASMGGVGQPQHF | TGTGCCAGCATGGGGGGGGTGGGTCAGCCCCAGCATTTT
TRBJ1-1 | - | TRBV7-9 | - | CASCDSLNTEAFF | TGTGCCAGCTGCGACAGTTTGAACACTGAAGCTTTCTTT
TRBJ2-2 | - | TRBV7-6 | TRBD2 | CASSLQAGLNTGELFF | TGTGCCAGCAGCCTACAAGCGGGATTGAACACCGGGGAGCTGTTTTTT
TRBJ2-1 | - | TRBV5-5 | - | CASVKGSSYNEQFF | TGTGCCAGCGTAAAAGGGAGCTCCTACAATGAGCAGTTCTTC
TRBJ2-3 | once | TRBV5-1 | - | CASSPDRITDTQYF | TGCGCCAGCAGCCCTGACAGGATCACAGATACGCAGTATTTT
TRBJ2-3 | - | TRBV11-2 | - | CASSLAATGWIADTQYF | TGTGCCAGCAGCTTAGCAGCGACAGGTTGGATAGCAGATACGCAGTATTTT
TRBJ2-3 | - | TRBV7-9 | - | CASSLELDTQYF | TGTGCCAGCAGCTTAGAGCTAGATACGCAGTATTTT
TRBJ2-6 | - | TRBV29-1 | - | CSVMVASGANVLTF | TGCAGCGTGATGGTCGCGTCTGGGGCCAACGTCCTGACTTTC
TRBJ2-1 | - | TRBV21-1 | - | CASSKGCGTSSDEQFF | TGTGCCAGCAGCAAAGGTTGCGGGACTAGTAGCGATGAGCAGTTCTTC
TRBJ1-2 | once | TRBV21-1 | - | CASSKKAGGLYGYTF | TGTGCCAGCAGCAAAAAGGCAGGGGGCCTCTATGGCTACACCTTC
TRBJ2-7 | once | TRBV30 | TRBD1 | CAWSTQTGGNYEQYF | TGTGCCTGGAGTACCCAGACAGGGGGAAACTACGAGCAGTACTTC
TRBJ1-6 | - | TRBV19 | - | CASSLDGHVGNSPLHF | TGTGCCAGTAGTCTCGACGGACATGTTGGGAATTCACCCCTCCACTTT
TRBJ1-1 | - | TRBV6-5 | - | CASREIGGSTEAFF | TGTGCCAGCAGGGAGATAGGGGGTTCCACTGAAGCTTTCTTT
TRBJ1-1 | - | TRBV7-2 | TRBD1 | CASSFVQGASEAFF | TGTGCCAGCAGCTTTGTACAGGGGGCATCTGAAGCTTTCTTT
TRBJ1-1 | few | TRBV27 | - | CASSLEPDTEAFF | TGTGCCAGCAGTTTAGAGCCGGACACTGAAGCTTTCTTT
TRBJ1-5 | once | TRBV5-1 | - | CASSLGGGWDPQHF | TGCGCCAGCAGCTTAGGAGGTGGGTGGGATCCCCAGCATTTT
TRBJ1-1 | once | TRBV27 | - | CASSGGAILITEAFF | TGTGCCAGCAGTGGGGGGGCGATTTTGATTACTGAAGCTTTCTTT
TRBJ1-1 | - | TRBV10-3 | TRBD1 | CAISESRGGGLVTEAFF | TGTGCCATCAGTGAGTCCAGAGGGGGCGGGTTGGTCACTGAAGCTTTCTTT
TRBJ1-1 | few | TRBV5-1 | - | CASSFAGENTEAFF | TGCGCCAGCAGCTTTGCCGGTGAGAACACTGAAGCTTTCTTT
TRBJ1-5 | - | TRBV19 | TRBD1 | CASTEDRGFNQPQHF | TGTGCCAGTACCGAGGACAGGGGCTTTAATCAGCCCCAGCATTTT
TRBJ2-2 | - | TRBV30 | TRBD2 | CAWSSVAGGTGELFF | TGTGCCTGGAGTAGCGTAGCGGGAGGCACCGGGGAGCTGTTTTTT
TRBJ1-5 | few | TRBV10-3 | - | CAISDEAANQPQHF | TGTGCCATCAGTGATGAGGCAGCAAATCAGCCCCAGCATTTT
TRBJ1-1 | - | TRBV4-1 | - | CASSQVYRVNTEAFF | TGCGCCAGCAGCCAAGTATACCGAGTGAACACTGAAGCTTTCTTT
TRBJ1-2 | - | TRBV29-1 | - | CSSGTANYGYTF | TGCAGCTCGGGCACCGCGAACTATGGCTACACCTTC
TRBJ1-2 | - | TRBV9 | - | CASSDGQGYLGYTF | TGTGCCAGCAGCGACGGCCAGGGGTATTTGGGCTACACCTTC
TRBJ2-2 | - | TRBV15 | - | CATSIGRGYTGELFF | TGTGCCACCAGCATTGGGAGAGGGTACACCGGGGAGCTGTTTTTT
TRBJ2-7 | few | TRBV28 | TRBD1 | CASRKGGQESSYEQYF | TGTGCCAGCAGGAAAGGTGGACAGGAGAGCTCCTACGAGCAGTACTTC